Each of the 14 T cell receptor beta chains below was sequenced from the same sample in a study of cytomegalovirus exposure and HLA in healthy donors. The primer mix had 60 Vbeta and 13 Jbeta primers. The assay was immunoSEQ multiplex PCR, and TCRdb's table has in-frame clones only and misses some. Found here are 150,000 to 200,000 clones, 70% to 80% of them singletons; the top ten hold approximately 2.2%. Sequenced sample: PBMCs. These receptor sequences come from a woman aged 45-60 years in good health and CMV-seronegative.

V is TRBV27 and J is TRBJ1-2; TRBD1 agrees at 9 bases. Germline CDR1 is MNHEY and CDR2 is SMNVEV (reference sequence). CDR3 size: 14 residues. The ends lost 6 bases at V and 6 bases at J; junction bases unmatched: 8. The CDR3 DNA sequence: TGTGCCAGCAGGGGGCCGGACAGGGGTCATGGCTACACCTTC. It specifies CASRGPDRGHGYTF.

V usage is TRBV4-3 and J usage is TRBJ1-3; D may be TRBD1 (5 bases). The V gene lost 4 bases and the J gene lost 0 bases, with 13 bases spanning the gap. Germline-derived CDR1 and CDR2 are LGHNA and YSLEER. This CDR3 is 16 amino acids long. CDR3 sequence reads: CASSPGVGSSGNTIYF. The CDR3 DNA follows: TGCGCCAGCAGCCCGGGGGTCGGGAGCTCTGGAAACACCATATATTTT.

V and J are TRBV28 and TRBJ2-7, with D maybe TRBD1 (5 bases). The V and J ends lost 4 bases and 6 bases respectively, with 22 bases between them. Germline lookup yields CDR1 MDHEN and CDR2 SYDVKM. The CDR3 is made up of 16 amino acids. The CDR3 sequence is CASSSFGFSRVGEQYF. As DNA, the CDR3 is TGTGCCAGCAGTTCCTTCGGGTTTTCCAGGGTCGGCGAGCAGTACTTC.

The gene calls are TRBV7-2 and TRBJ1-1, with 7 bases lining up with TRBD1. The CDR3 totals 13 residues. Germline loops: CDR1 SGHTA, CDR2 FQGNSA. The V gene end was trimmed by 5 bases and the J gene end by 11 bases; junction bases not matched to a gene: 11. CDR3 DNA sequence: TGTGCCAGCAGCCCCGGGACAGCCCCACGGGCTTTCTTT. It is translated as CASSPGTAPRAFF.

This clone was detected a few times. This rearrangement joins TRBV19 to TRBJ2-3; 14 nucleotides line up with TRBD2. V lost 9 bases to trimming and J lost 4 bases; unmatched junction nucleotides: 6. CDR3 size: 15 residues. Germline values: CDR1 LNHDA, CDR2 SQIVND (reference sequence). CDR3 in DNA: TGTGCCAGCACGGGACTAGCGGGAGTTTCAGATACGCAGTATTTT. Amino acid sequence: CASTGLAGVSDTQYF.

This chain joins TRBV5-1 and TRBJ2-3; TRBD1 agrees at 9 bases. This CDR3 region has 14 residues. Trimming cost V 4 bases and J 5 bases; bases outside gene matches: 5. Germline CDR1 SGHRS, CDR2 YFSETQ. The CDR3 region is CASSRGTGRDTQYF. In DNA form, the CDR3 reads TGCGCCAGCAGCCGTGGGACAGGGAGAGATACGCAGTATTTT.

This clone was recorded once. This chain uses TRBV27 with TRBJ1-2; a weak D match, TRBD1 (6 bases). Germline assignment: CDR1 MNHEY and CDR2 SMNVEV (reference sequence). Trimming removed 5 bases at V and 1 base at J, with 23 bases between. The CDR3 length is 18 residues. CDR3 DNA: TGTGCCAGCAGTCCGAATAGATTACAGGGACGATTTAACTATGGCTACACCTTC. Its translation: CASSPNRLQGRFNYGYTF.

CDR3 loop: CSVGARTNYGYTF. The DNA for the CDR3 is TGCAGCGTTGGGGCAAGAACTAACTATGGCTACACCTTC. This chain uses TRBV29-1 with TRBJ1-2; unclear D gene. Germline CDR1 reads SQVTM; CDR2 reads ANQGSEA. V gave up 4 bases and J gave up 0 bases, with 9 bases separating them. This CDR3 has 13 amino acids.

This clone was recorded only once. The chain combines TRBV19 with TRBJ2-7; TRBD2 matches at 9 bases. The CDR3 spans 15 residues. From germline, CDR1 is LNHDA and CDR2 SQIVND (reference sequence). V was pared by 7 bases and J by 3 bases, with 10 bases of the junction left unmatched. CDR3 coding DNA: TGTGCCAGTACCGATAGCGGGAGCCTTTTCTACGAGCAGTACTTC. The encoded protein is CASTDSGSLFYEQYF.

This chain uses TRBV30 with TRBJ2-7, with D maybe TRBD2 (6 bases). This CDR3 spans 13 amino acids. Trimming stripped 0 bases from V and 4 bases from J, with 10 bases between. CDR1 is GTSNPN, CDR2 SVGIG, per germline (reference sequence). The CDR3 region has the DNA TGTGCCTGGAGTGTGGAGGGGAGGTACGAGCAGTACTTC. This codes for CAWSVEGRYEQYF.

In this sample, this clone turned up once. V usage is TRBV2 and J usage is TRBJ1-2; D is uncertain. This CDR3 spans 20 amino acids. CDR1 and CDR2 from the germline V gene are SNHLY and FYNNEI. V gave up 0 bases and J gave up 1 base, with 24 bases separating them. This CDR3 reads CASSEALPGLGQALNYGYTF. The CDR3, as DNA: TGTGCCAGCAGTGAAGCGCTTCCCGGACTCGGGCAGGCCCTTAACTATGGCTACACCTTC.

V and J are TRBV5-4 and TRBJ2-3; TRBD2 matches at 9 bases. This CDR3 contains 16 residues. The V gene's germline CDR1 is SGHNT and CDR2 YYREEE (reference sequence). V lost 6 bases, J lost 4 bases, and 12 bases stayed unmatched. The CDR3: CASTRGTSTRPDTQYF. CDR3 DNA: TGTGCCAGCACCAGAGGGACTAGCACCCGGCCAGATACGCAGTATTTT. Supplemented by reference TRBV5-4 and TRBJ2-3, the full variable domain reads ETGVTQSPTHLIKTRGQQVTLRCSSQSGHNTVSWYQQALGQGPQFIFQYYREEENGRGNFPPRFSGLQFPNYSSELNVNALELDDSALYLCASTRGTSTRPDTQYFGPGTRLTVL.

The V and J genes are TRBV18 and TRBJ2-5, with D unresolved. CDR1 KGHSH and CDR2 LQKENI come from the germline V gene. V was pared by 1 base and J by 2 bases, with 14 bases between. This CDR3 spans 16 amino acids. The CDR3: CASSPLPQATQETQYF. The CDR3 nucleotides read TGTGCCAGCTCACCACTGCCTCAGGCTACTCAAGAGACCCAGTACTTC.

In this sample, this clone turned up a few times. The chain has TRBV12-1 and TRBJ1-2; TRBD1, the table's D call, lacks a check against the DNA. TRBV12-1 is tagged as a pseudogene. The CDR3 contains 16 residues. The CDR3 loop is CASSLIPGQESYGYTF. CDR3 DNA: TGTGCCAGCAGCTTGATTCCGGGACAGGAGAGCTATGGCTACACCTTC.